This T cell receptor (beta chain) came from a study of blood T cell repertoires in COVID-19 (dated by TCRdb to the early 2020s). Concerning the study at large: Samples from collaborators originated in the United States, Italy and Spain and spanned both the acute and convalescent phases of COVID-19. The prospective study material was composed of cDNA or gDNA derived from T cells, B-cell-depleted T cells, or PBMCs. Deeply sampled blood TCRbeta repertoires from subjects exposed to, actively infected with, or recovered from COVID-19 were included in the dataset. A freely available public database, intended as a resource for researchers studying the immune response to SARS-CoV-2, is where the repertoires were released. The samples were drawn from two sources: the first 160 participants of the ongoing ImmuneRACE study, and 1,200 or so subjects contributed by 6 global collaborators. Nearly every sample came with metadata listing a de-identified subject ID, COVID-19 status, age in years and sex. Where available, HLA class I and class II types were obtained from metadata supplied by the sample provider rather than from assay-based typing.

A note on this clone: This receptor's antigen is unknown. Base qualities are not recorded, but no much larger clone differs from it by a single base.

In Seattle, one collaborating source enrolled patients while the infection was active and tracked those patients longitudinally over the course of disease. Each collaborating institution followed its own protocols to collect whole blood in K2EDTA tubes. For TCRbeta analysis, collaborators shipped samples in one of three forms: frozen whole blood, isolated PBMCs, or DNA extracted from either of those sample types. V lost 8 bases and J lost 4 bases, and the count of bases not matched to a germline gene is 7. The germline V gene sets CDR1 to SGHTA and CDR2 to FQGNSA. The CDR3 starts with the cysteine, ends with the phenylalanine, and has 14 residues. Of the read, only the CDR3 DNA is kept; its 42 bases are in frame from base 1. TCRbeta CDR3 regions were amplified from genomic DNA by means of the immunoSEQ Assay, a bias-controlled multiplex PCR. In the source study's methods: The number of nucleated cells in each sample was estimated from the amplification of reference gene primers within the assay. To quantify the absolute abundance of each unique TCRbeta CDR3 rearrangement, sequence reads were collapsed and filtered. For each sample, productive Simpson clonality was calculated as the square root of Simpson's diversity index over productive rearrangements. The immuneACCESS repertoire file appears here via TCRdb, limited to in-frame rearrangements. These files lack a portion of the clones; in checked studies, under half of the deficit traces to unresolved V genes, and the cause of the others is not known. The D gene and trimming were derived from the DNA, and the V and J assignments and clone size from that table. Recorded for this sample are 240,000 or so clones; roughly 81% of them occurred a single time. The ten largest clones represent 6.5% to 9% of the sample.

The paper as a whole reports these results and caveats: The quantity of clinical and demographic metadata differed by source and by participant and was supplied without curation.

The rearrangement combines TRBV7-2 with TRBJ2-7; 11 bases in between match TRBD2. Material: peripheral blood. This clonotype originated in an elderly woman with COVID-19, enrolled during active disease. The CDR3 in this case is CASAPGLAVYEQYF. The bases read TGTGCCAGCGCGCCGGGACTAGCGGTTTACGAGCAGTACTTC.